These T cell receptor beta chains were read from a single sample in a study of CD8 T cells in Susac syndrome. TCRdb called the immunoSEQ multiplex PCR reads again in MiXCR, with one record for every CDR3 protein. The table has some 240,000 distinct CDR3 sequences, 90% to 97% seen once. Sequencing used CD4+ T cells from PBMCs. The receptors come from a human donor with Susac syndrome. Both conserved end residues are part of each CDR3. The order of the fields is clone size, D gene, V gene, J gene, CDR3 protein. A D gene is named only where the DNA matches it firmly. Clone size appears in some rows only: once, few, many, or a class for an expanded clone.

abundance: once; d_gene: TRBD2; v_gene: TRBV5-1; j_gene: TRBJ2-1; CDR3aa: CASSTTGTSSGEQFF
abundance: -; d_gene: -; v_gene: TRBV27; j_gene: TRBJ2-1; CDR3aa: CASSILRRSSYNEQFF
abundance: once; d_gene: -; v_gene: TRBV3-1; j_gene: TRBJ1-1; CDR3aa: CASSQDLGLEAFF
abundance: -; d_gene: -; v_gene: TRBV5-1; j_gene: TRBJ1-1; CDR3aa: CASRSSMNTEAFF
abundance: -; d_gene: -; v_gene: TRBV27; j_gene: TRBJ2-3; CDR3aa: CASTGGEQDTQYF
abundance: -; d_gene: TRBD2; v_gene: TRBV3-1; j_gene: TRBJ2-7; CDR3aa: CASSQHLAVQYF
abundance: -; d_gene: -; v_gene: TRBV29-1; j_gene: TRBJ1-2; CDR3aa: CSVDKTANYGYTF
abundance: once; d_gene: TRBD1; v_gene: TRBV27; j_gene: TRBJ2-3; CDR3aa: CASSLRQGAGTQYF
abundance: once; d_gene: TRBD2; v_gene: TRBV20-1; j_gene: TRBJ2-7; CDR3aa: CSAKREGPYEQYF
abundance: -; d_gene: -; v_gene: TRBV18; j_gene: TRBJ1-1; CDR3aa: CASSPPGVVPMNTEAFF
abundance: -; d_gene: -; v_gene: TRBV20-1; j_gene: TRBJ2-7; CDR3aa: CSAGPSLEQYF
abundance: -; d_gene: -; v_gene: TRBV24-1; j_gene: TRBJ2-1; CDR3aa: CATSVGGGPPGRNEQFF
abundance: -; d_gene: TRBD2; v_gene: TRBV28; j_gene: TRBJ2-7; CDR3aa: CASRKTSPNRGQYF
abundance: -; d_gene: -; v_gene: TRBV29-1; j_gene: TRBJ2-2; CDR3aa: CSVEVQLNTGELFF
abundance: -; d_gene: TRBD1; v_gene: TRBV2; j_gene: TRBJ1-1; CDR3aa: CASSTPGQGSQGDTEAFF
abundance: -; d_gene: -; v_gene: TRBV4-1; j_gene: TRBJ2-5; CDR3aa: CASSRGRHRYF
abundance: -; d_gene: -; v_gene: TRBV2; j_gene: TRBJ2-2; CDR3aa: CASSFQGDSNTGELFF
abundance: -; d_gene: TRBD2; v_gene: TRBV7-9; j_gene: TRBJ2-7; CDR3aa: CASSLTSGALYEQYF
abundance: -; d_gene: -; v_gene: TRBV3-1; j_gene: TRBJ2-4; CDR3aa: CASSQDQMRERQYF
abundance: -; d_gene: TRBD2; v_gene: TRBV11-2; j_gene: TRBJ2-5; CDR3aa: CASSLGLSGREETQYF
abundance: -; d_gene: -; v_gene: TRBV2; j_gene: TRBJ1-1; CDR3aa: CASRRAGGGTEAFF
abundance: -; d_gene: -; v_gene: TRBV12-3/TRBV12-4; j_gene: TRBJ2-1; CDR3aa: CASTTWERGLNEQFF
abundance: -; d_gene: TRBD2; v_gene: TRBV11-3; j_gene: TRBJ2-5; CDR3aa: CASSRRDYKGTQYF
abundance: -; d_gene: -; v_gene: TRBV20-1; j_gene: TRBJ2-4; CDR3aa: CSAREVSLAKNIQYF
abundance: -; d_gene: -; v_gene: TRBV30; j_gene: TRBJ2-3; CDR3aa: CAWSFLTDTQYF
abundance: -; d_gene: -; v_gene: TRBV2; j_gene: TRBJ1-1; CDR3aa: CASSTGPGNTEAFF
abundance: -; d_gene: TRBD1; v_gene: TRBV4-1; j_gene: TRBJ1-1; CDR3aa: CASSQGPGQGGTEAFF
abundance: -; d_gene: -; v_gene: TRBV18; j_gene: TRBJ1-2; CDR3aa: CASSYGDSRGYGYTF
abundance: -; d_gene: -; v_gene: TRBV7-9; j_gene: TRBJ1-2; CDR3aa: CASSRTVVGGAHGYTF
abundance: -; d_gene: TRBD1; v_gene: TRBV6-2/TRBV6-3; j_gene: TRBJ2-7; CDR3aa: CASSLLPGQGAYEQYF
abundance: -; d_gene: -; v_gene: TRBV5-1; j_gene: TRBJ2-4; CDR3aa: CASSRLAKNIQYF
abundance: -; d_gene: TRBD1; v_gene: TRBV28; j_gene: TRBJ2-1; CDR3aa: CASMALGQIPNNEQFF
abundance: once; d_gene: -; v_gene: TRBV7-2; j_gene: TRBJ2-1; CDR3aa: CASSKDSHNEQFF
abundance: -; d_gene: TRBD1; v_gene: TRBV20-1; j_gene: TRBJ2-5; CDR3aa: CSARQGWRETQYF
abundance: -; d_gene: TRBD2; v_gene: TRBV6-2/TRBV6-3; j_gene: TRBJ2-1; CDR3aa: CASGLASTNEQFF
abundance: once; d_gene: -; v_gene: TRBV29-1; j_gene: TRBJ1-1; CDR3aa: CSVEIGQSNTEAFF
abundance: -; d_gene: -; v_gene: TRBV14; j_gene: TRBJ2-5; CDR3aa: CASSGQETQYF
abundance: -; d_gene: -; v_gene: TRBV4-1; j_gene: TRBJ1-2; CDR3aa: CASSQAVRGAYGYTF
abundance: -; d_gene: -; v_gene: TRBV11-3; j_gene: TRBJ2-7; CDR3aa: CASSLTFSSYEQYF
abundance: -; d_gene: -; v_gene: TRBV30; j_gene: TRBJ1-5; CDR3aa: CAWSAMWNQPQHF
abundance: -; d_gene: -; v_gene: TRBV21-1; j_gene: TRBJ1-1; CDR3aa: CASSPPSPKRNTEAFF
abundance: -; d_gene: -; v_gene: TRBV4-2; j_gene: TRBJ2-5; CDR3aa: CASSQDSGFKETQYF
abundance: -; d_gene: -; v_gene: TRBV29-1; j_gene: TRBJ1-2; CDR3aa: CSVGEGTYGYTF
abundance: -; d_gene: TRBD1; v_gene: TRBV19; j_gene: TRBJ2-5; CDR3aa: CASSGTANQETQYF
abundance: -; d_gene: TRBD1; v_gene: TRBV9; j_gene: TRBJ2-7; CDR3aa: CASTSGTGAYEQYF
abundance: -; d_gene: -; v_gene: TRBV29-1; j_gene: TRBJ1-1; CDR3aa: CSVGASVSVNTEAFF
abundance: -; d_gene: -; v_gene: TRBV29-1; j_gene: TRBJ2-3; CDR3aa: CSAGKTPDTQYF
abundance: -; d_gene: -; v_gene: TRBV28; j_gene: TRBJ1-1; CDR3aa: CASGEAFF
abundance: -; d_gene: -; v_gene: TRBV20-1; j_gene: TRBJ2-1; CDR3aa: CSATFPKGSRGNEQFF
abundance: -; d_gene: TRBD2; v_gene: TRBV10-1; j_gene: TRBJ2-3; CDR3aa: CASSPSGVTDTQYF
abundance: -; d_gene: -; v_gene: TRBV29-1; j_gene: TRBJ1-2; CDR3aa: CSVGDQNYGYTF
abundance: -; d_gene: -; v_gene: TRBV20-1; j_gene: TRBJ2-2; CDR3aa: CSARDPRRGTGELFF
abundance: -; d_gene: -; v_gene: TRBV20-1; j_gene: TRBJ1-3; CDR3aa: CSARPPGTTGNTIYF
abundance: once; d_gene: -; v_gene: TRBV6-5; j_gene: TRBJ1-1; CDR3aa: CASRGQRDTEAFF
abundance: -; d_gene: TRBD1; v_gene: TRBV10-1; j_gene: TRBJ2-7; CDR3aa: CASSERGSAQGFDEQYF
abundance: -; d_gene: TRBD2; v_gene: TRBV7-9; j_gene: TRBJ2-1; CDR3aa: CASSLTSGGTYNEQFF
abundance: -; d_gene: TRBD2; v_gene: TRBV29-1; j_gene: TRBJ2-3; CDR3aa: CSLKGLARDTQYF
abundance: -; d_gene: TRBD1; v_gene: TRBV9; j_gene: TRBJ1-1; CDR3aa: CASSVGGWTGDRTEAFF
abundance: -; d_gene: TRBD2; v_gene: TRBV24-1; j_gene: TRBJ2-2; CDR3aa: CATSDLPPGGSTGELFF
abundance: -; d_gene: -; v_gene: TRBV28; j_gene: TRBJ1-5; CDR3aa: CASIDSSLRVGHF